Below are 17 T cell receptor beta chains sequenced from a single sample in a study of shared clonotypes between healthy human individuals. TCRdb's table, derived via immunoSEQ multiplex PCR, lists solely in-frame clones and lacks some. Of about 580,000 clones in the sample, 95% to 98% were seen once. Positive CCR7 selection of CD45RO-negative cells yielded the naive CD8 cells, and terminally differentiated effector memory CD45RA+ cells were excluded. Sequencing used naive CD8+ T cells sorted from blood. These receptor sequences come from a man aged 25-45 years in good health.

The count of this clone is one. The chain has TRBV21-1 and TRBJ2-5. TRBV21-1 counts as a pseudogene. The CDR3 covers 17 residues. CDR3 residues: CASSPCRVVRWQETQYF. The CDR3, as DNA: TGTGCCAGCAGCCCGTGTAGGGTGGTTAGGTGGCAAGAGACCCAGTACTTC.

This chain links TRBV2 with TRBJ2-2; D is unresolved. V dropped 7 bases and J dropped 5 bases, with 5 bases sitting between them. Germline assignment: CDR1 SNHLY and CDR2 FYNNEI. This CDR3 is 11 amino acids long. The CDR3 nucleotides are TGTGCCAGCATTCTTACCGGGGAGCTGTTTTTT. Its protein product is CASILTGELFF.

V gene TRBV11-3 combines with J gene TRBJ2-1; 7 bases map to TRBD2. The CDR3 has 15 amino acids. Per germline, CDR1 SGHNT and CDR2 YENEEA. Trimming took 5 bases from V and 2 from J; bases not matched to a gene: 6. Here the CDR3 reads CASSPRSGAYNEQFF. In DNA, the CDR3 is TGTGCCAGCAGCCCTAGGAGCGGGGCCTACAATGAGCAGTTCTTC.

CDR3 loop: CASSLAVGTLQETQYF. The CDR3 region has the DNA TGCGCCAGCAGCTTGGCCGTCGGGACATTACAAGAGACCCAGTACTTC. V gene TRBV5-1 combines with J gene TRBJ2-5; maybe TRBD1 (6 bases). Germline CDR1 SGHRS, CDR2 YFSETQ. Trimming pared 0 bases from V and 2 bases from J, leaving 14 bases between. The CDR3 totals 16 residues.

This chain uses TRBV10-2 with TRBJ2-7; 9 positions agree with TRBD1. Germline V CDR1 and CDR2: WSHSY, SAAADI. This CDR3 is built from 13 residues. Trimming cost V 4 bases and J 5 bases; bases outside gene matches: 3. The CDR3 region has the DNA TGCGCCAGCAGTGGGGACAGGGTGAACGAGCAGTACTTC. Encoded protein: CASSGDRVNEQYF.

The chain uses TRBV13 and TRBJ1-5, with TRBD1 as a possible D gene (5 bases). The CDR3 runs 17 residues. CDR1 is PRHDT, CDR2 FYEKMQ, per germline (reference sequence). The V gene lost 0 bases and the J gene lost 0 bases, with 12 bases spanning the gap. The chain's CDR3 is CASSLGGGAHSNQPQHF. The CDR3 DNA reads as TGTGCCAGCAGCTTAGGGGGAGGGGCCCATAGCAATCAGCCCCAGCATTTT.

The chain couples TRBV11-2 to TRBJ1-2; D may be TRBD1 (5 bases). Trimming removed 5 bases from V and 1 base from J, with 23 bases in between. CDR1 and CDR2 from the germline V gene are SGHAT and FQNNGV. The CDR3 spans 18 residues. Here the CDR3 reads CASSTAGLAWEINYGYTF. The CDR3 coding sequence is TGTGCCAGCAGCACAGCAGGGTTAGCGTGGGAAATTAACTATGGCTACACCTTC.

This chain links TRBV9 with TRBJ1-2, with a tentative D call TRBD1 (5 bases). V was cut by 4 bases and J by 4 bases, with 17 bases left in between. This CDR3 comprises 15 residues. Germline V gene lookup returns CDR1 SGDLS and CDR2 YYNGEE. CDR3 protein: CASSLSRGEGYGYTF. The CDR3 DNA is TGTGCCAGCAGCCTTAGCCGGGGGGAGGGCTATGGCTACACCTTC. Full variable domain (missing parts from reference TRBV9 and TRBJ1-2): DSGVTQTPKHLITATGQRVTLRCSPRSGDLSVYWYQQSLDQGLQFLIQYYNGEERAKGNILERFSAQQFPDLHSELNLSSLELGDSALYFCASSLSRGEGYGYTFGSGTRLTVV.

This rearrangement joins TRBV28 to TRBJ2-7; TRBD1 might be the D (5 bases). V was shortened by 6 bases and J by 6 bases, with 18 bases between the two germline ends. Germline V gives CDR1 MDHEN, CDR2 SYDVKM. CDR3 size: 14 residues. DNA of the CDR3: TGTGCCAGCAGCTTTAGTCCGCAGGGCCGCGAGCAGTACTTC. It is translated as CASSFSPQGREQYF. The entire variable domain, with the rest obtained from reference TRBV28 and TRBJ2-7, is as follows: DVKVTQSSRYLVKRTGEKVFLECVQDMDHENMFWYRQDPGLGLRLIYFSYDVKMKEKGDIPEGYSVSREKKERFSLILESASTNQTSMYLCASSFSPQGREQYFGPGTRLTVT.

Comment on this clone: Other DNA sequences from this sample encode an identical CDR3 as well. This rearrangement joins TRBV27 to TRBJ2-1; 10 nucleotides agree with TRBD1. Trimming removed 5 bases from V and 3 bases from J; junction bases left unmatched: 4. The CDR3 has 15 residues. CDR1 and CDR2 from the germline V gene are MNHEY and SMNVEV (reference sequence). The CDR3 spells CASSPGTGVYNEQFF. The CDR3 nucleotides are TGTGCCAGCAGTCCCGGGACAGGGGTCTACAATGAGCAGTTCTTC.

This clone was seen once. CDR3 DNA: TGTGCCAGCAGGGCTCTTGAGGGTCCTAACTATGGCTACACCTTC. Translating gives CASRALEGPNYGYTF. The gene calls are TRBV6-6 and TRBJ1-2; D unclear. The CDR3 covers 15 residues. Germline CDR1 is MNHNY and CDR2 is SVGAGI (reference sequence). Between the trimmed V and J ends, which lost 6 bases and 0 bases, there was a span of 14 bases.

This clone has a handful of counts. The genes are TRBV19 and TRBJ2-1, with 12 nucleotides matching TRBD2. V shed 5 bases, J shed 0 bases, and the junction held 8 bases outside the gene matches. The germline CDR1 and CDR2 sequences are LNHDA and SQIVND (reference sequence). This CDR3 is 18 amino acids long. In DNA form, the CDR3 reads TGTGCCAGTAGTCCGGGACTAGCGGGCATGAGCTCCTACAATGAGCAGTTCTTC. Translating gives CASSPGLAGMSSYNEQFF.

As to this clone: This same CDR3 is encoded by further DNA sequences in the sample. This chain connects TRBV29-1 to TRBJ1-1; D not certain. There are 12 residues in the CDR3. Per the germline V gene, CDR1 is SQVTM and CDR2 is ANQGSEA. The germline V and J ends were trimmed by 6 bases and 1 base, with 9 bases remaining between them. CDR3 residues: CSVGRWNTEAFF. Written as DNA, the CDR3 is TGCAGCGTCGGGCGGTGGAACACTGAAGCTTTCTTT.

This sequence joins TRBV4-3 and TRBJ2-7; D possibly corresponds to TRBD1 (6 bases). V was cut by 4 bases and J by 0 bases, with 10 bases left in between. Germline V CDR1 and CDR2: LGHNA, YSLEER. This CDR3 has 14 amino acids. CDR3 sequence reads: CASSPGQHSYEQYF. The CDR3 DNA follows: TGCGCCAGCAGCCCGGGACAACACTCCTACGAGCAGTACTTC.

The chain has TRBV6-1 and TRBJ2-7; the match to TRBD2 covers 9 bases. The CDR3 spans 15 residues. CDR1 is MNHNS, CDR2 SASEGT, per germline. V shed 2 bases, J shed 2 bases, and the junction held 4 bases outside the gene matches. The CDR3 here is CASSESASGTYEQYF. The DNA for the CDR3 is TGTGCCAGCAGTGAATCGGCTAGCGGGACCTACGAGCAGTACTTC.

V is TRBV7-2 and J is TRBJ2-7, with 9 positions matching TRBD1. Germline CDR1 and CDR2: SGHTA and FQGNSA. J gave up 4 bases and V 5 bases, and 12 bases lay outside the gene matches. This CDR3 has 16 residues. CDR3 sequence reads: CASSLSRDREIYEQYF. CDR3 nucleotides: TGTGCCAGCAGCCTTAGCCGGGACAGGGAGATTTACGAGCAGTACTTC.

The sample holds one count of this clone. The same CDR3 also results from other DNA sequences found in this sample. The gene calls are TRBV5-6 and TRBJ1-3; D is possibly TRBD1 (5 bases). CDR3 length equals 14 residues. Trimming pared 2 bases from V and 0 bases from J, leaving 6 bases between. Germline lookup yields CDR1 SGHDT and CDR2 YYEEEE. CDR3 protein: CASSFGGSGNTIYF. The CDR3 nucleotides read TGTGCCAGCAGCTTCGGGGGCTCTGGAAACACCATATATTTT.